The T cell receptor (beta chain) under discussion was sequenced for a study of shared clonotypes between healthy human individuals. TCRdb keeps only in-frame clones here, not all; method: immunoSEQ multiplex PCR. The sample records 2.3 million or so clones, more than 85% being singletons. After removal of 5 bases from V and 7 bases from J, the junction contained 13 bases not matched to a gene. The V gene's germline CDR1 is SGHAT and CDR2 FQDESV (reference sequence). The CDR3 extends over 16 amino acids. Comments on this clone: Its matching antigen is unknown.

Study outcomes and limitations: Naive CD4 clonotypes were shared across a handful of donors at approximately 5.3%.

The rearrangement links TRBV11-1 to TRBJ2-7; TRBD2 matches 11 bases. This TCR was recovered from a young man in good health. Some clones in this sample may be carry-over from other donors' samples. Sequenced: naive CD4+ T cells from PBMCs. Subset in this sample: CD45RA+ positively selected. CDR3 sequence reads: CASSRGLAEGLGEQYF. CDR3 sequence (DNA): TGTGCCAGCAGCAGGGGACTAGCGGAAGGTCTGGGGGAGCAGTACTTC.